This is a list of T cell receptor beta chains from one sample in a study of regulatory T cells in long-lasting Graves disease. TCRdb itself ran the multiplex PCR reads through MiXCR, one entry per CDR3 protein. The sample holds 350,000 to 450,000 distinct CDR3 sequences, roughly 17% seen once. This sample was shared with a second study, whose subject was T cells in Graves' hyperthyroidism and ophthalmopathy.

Sample: peripheral blood mononuclear cells (PBMCs), taken at new diagnosis, from a patient treated with antithyroid drugs. These TCRs come from a man aged 40-49 years with Graves disease. The conserved cysteine and the conserved F or W are not part of the CDR3 here. The D gene is left open where the match is weak.

J: TRBJ1-5; D: -; V: TRBV27; CDR3: ASTTRGGLNQPQH
J: TRBJ2-7; D: TRBD2; V: TRBV5-1; CDR3: ASSLAPTSGYKQY
J: TRBJ2-1; D: -; V: TRBV4-1; CDR3: ASSQSMGNNEQF
J: TRBJ2-7; D: TRBD1; V: TRBV2; CDR3: ASSSHPGQGSYEQY
J: TRBJ2-5; D: -; V: TRBV2; CDR3: ASSGGAVQETQY
J: -; D: -; V: TRBV12-3/TRBV12-4; CDR3: ASSLIEETQY
J: TRBJ1-5; D: -; V: TRBV20-1; CDR3: SARRSGDNQPQH
J: TRBJ1-1; D: -; V: TRBV2; CDR3: ASSDEGTNTEAF
J: TRBJ2-1; D: TRBD1; V: TRBV19; CDR3: ASSIQTGGYNEQF
J: TRBJ1-1; D: -; V: TRBV5-1; CDR3: AIGRRNTEAF
J: TRBJ1-6; D: TRBD1; V: TRBV10-2; CDR3: ASSEGTGRGSPLH
J: TRBJ2-7; D: TRBD1; V: TRBV29-1; CDR3: SVSGGSYEQY
J: TRBJ2-5; D: TRBD2; V: TRBV20-1; CDR3: SARLAGGRETQY
J: TRBJ1-1; D: -; V: TRBV27; CDR3: ASRQFHTEAF
J: TRBJ2-1; D: -; V: TRBV11-2; CDR3: ASSLDGYEQF
J: TRBJ1-5; D: -; V: TRBV7-6; CDR3: ASSLDDYQPQH
J: TRBJ2-5; D: -; V: TRBV7-3; CDR3: ASSFGGLGTQY
J: TRBJ1-5; D: TRBD1; V: TRBV18; CDR3: ASSDGTGGIQGNQPQH
J: TRBJ2-1; D: -; V: TRBV6-1; CDR3: ASSTSGARYNEQF
J: TRBJ2-7; D: -; V: TRBV7-2; CDR3: ASSPFGGSVYEQY
J: TRBJ1-1; D: TRBD1; V: TRBV7-2; CDR3: ASSRDRVGEAF
J: TRBJ2-3; D: TRBD2; V: TRBV7-2; CDR3: ASSYLGPGLAGNTDTQY
J: TRBJ2-2; D: -; V: TRBV19; CDR3: ASREAGTNTGELF
J: TRBJ2-5; D: TRBD2; V: TRBV7-2; CDR3: ASSFQRGGETQY
J: TRBJ2-7; D: TRBD1; V: TRBV19; CDR3: ASRWTGTLGEQY